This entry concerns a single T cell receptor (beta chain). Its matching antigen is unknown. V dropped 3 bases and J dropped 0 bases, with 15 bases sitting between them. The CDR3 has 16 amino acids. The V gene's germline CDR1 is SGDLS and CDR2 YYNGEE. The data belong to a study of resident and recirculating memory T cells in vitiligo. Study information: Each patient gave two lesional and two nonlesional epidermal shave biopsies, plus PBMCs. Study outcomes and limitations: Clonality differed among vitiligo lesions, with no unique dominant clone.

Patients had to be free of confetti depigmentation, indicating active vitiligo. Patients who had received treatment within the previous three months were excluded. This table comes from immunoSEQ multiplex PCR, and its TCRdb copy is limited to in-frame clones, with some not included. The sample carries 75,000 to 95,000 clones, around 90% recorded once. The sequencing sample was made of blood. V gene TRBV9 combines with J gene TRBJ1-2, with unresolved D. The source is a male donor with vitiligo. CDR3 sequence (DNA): TGTGCCAGCAGCGGAGATGGAGGCCGGTCTAACTATGGCTACACCTTC. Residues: CASSGDGGRSNYGYTF.